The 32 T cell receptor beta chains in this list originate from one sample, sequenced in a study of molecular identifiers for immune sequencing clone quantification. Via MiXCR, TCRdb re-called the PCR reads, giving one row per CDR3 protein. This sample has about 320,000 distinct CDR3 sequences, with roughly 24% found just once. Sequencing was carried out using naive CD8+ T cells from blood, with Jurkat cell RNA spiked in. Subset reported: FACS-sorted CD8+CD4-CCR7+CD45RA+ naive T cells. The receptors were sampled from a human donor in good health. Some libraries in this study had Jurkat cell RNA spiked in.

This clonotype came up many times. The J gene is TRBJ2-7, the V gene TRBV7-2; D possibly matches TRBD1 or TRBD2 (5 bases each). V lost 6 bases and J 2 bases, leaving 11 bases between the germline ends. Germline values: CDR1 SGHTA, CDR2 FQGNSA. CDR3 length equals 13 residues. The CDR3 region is CASSPRGPYEQYF. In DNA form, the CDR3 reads TGTGCCAGCAGTCCTCGGGGCCCCTACGAGCAGTACTTC. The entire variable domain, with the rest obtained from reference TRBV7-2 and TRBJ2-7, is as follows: GAGVSQSPSNKVTEKGKDVELRCDPISGHTALYWYRQSLGQGLEFLIYFQGNSAPDKSGLPSDRFSAERTGGSVSTLTIQRTQQEDSAVYLCASSPRGPYEQYFGPGTRLTVT.

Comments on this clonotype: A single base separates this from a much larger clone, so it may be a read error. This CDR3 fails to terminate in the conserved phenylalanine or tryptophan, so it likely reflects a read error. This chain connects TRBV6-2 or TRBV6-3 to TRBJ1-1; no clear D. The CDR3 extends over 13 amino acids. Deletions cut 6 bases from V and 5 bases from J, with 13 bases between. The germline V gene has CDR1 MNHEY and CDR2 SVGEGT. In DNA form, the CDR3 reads TGTGCCAGCAGCTTAGAAGGGCAGACTGAAGCTTTCTTA. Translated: CASSLEGQTEAFL.

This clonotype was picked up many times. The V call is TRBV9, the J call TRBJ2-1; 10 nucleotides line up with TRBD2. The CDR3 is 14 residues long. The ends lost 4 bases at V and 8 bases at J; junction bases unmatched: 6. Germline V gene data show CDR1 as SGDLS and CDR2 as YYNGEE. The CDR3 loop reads CASSPGTSEYEQFF. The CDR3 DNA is TGTGCCAGCAGCCCGGGGACTAGCGAATATGAGCAGTTCTTC.

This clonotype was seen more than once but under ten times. The CDR3 DNA follows: TGTGCCAGCAGCCCGCCTGGGGGAGTCTATGGCTACACCTTC. It yields the protein CASSPPGGVYGYTF. The V call is TRBV13, the J call TRBJ1-2; D is perhaps TRBD1 (5 bases). The V gene lost 5 bases and the J gene lost 4 bases, with 14 bases spanning the gap. CDR1 is PRHDT and CDR2 is FYEKMQ in the germline V gene (reference sequence). The CDR3 totals 14 residues.

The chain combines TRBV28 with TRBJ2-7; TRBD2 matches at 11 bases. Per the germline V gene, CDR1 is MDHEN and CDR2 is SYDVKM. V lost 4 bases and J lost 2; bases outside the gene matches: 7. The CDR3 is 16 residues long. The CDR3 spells CASSSRLSGRAYEQYF. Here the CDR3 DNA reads TGTGCCAGCAGTTCTCGCCTTAGCGGGAGGGCCTACGAGCAGTACTTC.

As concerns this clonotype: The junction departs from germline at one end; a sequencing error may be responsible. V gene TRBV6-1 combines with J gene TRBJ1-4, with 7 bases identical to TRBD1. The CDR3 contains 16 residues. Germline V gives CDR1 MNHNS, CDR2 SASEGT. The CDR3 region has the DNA TGTGCCAGCAGTAAGGACAGGTCTGCAACTAATGGAAAACTGTTTTTT. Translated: CASSKDRSATNGKLFF.

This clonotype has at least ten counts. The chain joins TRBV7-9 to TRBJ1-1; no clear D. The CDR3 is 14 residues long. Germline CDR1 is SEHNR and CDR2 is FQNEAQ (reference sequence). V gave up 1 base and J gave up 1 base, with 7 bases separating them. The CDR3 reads CASSLVRPNTEAFF. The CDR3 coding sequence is TGTGCCAGCAGCTTAGTAAGGCCGAACACTGAAGCTTTCTTT.

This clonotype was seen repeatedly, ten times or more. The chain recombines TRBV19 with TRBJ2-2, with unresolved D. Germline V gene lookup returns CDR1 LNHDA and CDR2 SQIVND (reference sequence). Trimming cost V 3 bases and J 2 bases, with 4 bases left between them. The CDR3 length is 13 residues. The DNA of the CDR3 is TGTGCCAGTAGTATTGCAAACACCGGGGAGCTGTTTTTT. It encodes CASSIANTGELFF.

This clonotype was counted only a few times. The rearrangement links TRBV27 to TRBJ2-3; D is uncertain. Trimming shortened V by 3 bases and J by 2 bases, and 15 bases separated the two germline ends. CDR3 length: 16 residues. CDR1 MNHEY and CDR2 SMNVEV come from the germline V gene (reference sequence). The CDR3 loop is CASSFLGVTDTDTQYF. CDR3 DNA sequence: TGTGCCAGCAGTTTTCTTGGTGTCACTGACACAGATACGCAGTATTTT.

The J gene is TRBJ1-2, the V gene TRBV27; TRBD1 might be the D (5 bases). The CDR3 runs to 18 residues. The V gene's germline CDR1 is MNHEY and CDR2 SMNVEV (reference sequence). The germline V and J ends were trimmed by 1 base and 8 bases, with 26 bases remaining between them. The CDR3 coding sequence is TGTGCCAGCAGTTTATGGGCAGGAGTAGGGGACGTTTCGCGGGGCTACACCTTC. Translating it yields CASSLWAGVGDVSRGYTF.

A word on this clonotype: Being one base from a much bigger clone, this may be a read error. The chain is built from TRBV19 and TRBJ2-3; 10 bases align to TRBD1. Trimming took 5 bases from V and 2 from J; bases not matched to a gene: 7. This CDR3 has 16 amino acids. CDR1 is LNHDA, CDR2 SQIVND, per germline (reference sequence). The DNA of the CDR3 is TGTGCCAGTAGTTTATGGGACAGGGGAGTCACAGATACGCAGTATTTT. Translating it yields CASSLWDRGVTDTQYF.

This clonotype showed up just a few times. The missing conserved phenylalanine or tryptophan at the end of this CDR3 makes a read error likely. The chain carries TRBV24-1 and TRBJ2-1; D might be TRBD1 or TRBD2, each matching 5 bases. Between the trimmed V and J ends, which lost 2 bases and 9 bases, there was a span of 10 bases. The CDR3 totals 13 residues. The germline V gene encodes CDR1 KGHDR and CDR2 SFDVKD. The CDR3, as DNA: TGTGCCACCAGTGATTCGTATGGGGGTGAGCAGTTCCTC. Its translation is CATSDSYGGEQFL.

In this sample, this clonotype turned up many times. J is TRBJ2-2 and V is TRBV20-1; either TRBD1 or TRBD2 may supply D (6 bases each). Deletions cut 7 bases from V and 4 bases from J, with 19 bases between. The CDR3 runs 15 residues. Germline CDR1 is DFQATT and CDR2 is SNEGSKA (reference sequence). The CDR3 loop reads CSVREDSLGTGELFF. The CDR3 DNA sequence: TGCAGTGTCAGGGAGGACAGTCTGGGCACCGGGGAGCTGTTTTTT.

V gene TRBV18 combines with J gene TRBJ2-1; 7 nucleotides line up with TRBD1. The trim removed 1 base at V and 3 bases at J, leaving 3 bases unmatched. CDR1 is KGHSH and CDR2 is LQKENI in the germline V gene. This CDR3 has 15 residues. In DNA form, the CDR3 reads TGTGCCAGCTCACCACAGGGGGCTAGCTACAATGAGCAGTTCTTC. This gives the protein CASSPQGASYNEQFF.

CDR3: CAWSVGREQYF. DNA of the CDR3: TGTGCCTGGAGTGTGGGGCGCGAGCAGTACTTC. The chain combines TRBV30 with TRBJ2-7; TRBD1 is a possible D gene (5 bases). CDR1 is GTSNPN and CDR2 is SVGIG in the germline V gene (reference sequence). V was shortened by 0 bases and J by 6 bases, with 6 bases between the two germline ends. The CDR3 has 11 residues.

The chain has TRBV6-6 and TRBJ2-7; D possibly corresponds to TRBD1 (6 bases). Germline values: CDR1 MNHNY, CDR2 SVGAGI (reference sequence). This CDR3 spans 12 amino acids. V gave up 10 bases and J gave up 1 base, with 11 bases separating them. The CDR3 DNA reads TGTGCCACTACGGACAGTTCCTACGAGCAGTACTTC. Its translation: CATTDSSYEQYF.

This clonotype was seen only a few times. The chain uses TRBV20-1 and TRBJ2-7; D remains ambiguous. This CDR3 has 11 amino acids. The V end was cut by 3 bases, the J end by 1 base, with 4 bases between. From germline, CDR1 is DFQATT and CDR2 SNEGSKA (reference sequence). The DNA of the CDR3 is TGCAGTGCTAGCTCTTCCTACGAGCAGTACTTC. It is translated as CSASSSYEQYF.

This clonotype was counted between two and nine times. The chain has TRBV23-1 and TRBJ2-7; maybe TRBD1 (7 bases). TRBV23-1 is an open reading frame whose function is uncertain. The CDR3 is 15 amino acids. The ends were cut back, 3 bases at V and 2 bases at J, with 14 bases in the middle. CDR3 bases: TGCGCCAGCAGTCACGCGGGACAGAAAACCTACGAGCAGTACTTC. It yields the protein CASSHAGQKTYEQYF.

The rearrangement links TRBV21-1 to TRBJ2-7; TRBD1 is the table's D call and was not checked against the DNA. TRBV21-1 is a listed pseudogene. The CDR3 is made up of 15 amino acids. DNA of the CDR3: TGTGCCAGCAGCAAAGCCAGGGACAGGTCCTACGAGCAGTACTTC. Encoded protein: CASSKARDRSYEQYF.

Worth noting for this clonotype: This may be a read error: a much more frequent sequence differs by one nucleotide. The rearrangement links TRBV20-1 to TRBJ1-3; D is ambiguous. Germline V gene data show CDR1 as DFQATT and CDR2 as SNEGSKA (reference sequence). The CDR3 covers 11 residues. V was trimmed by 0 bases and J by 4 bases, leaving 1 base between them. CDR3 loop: CSAREGNTIYF. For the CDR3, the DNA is TGCAGTGCTAGAGAAGGAAACACCATATATTTT.

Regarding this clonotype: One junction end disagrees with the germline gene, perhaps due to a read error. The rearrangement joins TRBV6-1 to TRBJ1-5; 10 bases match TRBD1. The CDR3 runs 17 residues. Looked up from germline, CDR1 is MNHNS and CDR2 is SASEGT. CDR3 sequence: CAGSEGAGTGGNQPQHF. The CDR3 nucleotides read TGTGCCGGCAGTGAAGGGGCCGGGACAGGGGGCAATCAGCCCCAGCATTTT.

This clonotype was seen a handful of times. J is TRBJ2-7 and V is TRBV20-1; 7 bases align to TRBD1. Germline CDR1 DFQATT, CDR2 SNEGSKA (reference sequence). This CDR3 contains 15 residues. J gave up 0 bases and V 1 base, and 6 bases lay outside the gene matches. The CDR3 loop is CSARGGTASSYEQYF. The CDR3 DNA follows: TGCAGTGCTAGAGGGGGGACAGCGAGCTCCTACGAGCAGTACTTC.

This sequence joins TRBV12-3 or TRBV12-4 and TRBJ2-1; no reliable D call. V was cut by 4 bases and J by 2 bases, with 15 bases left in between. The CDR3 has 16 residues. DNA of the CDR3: TGTGCCAGCAGTTCCCTTGGGCTACTACCCTACAATGAGCAGTTCTTC. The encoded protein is CASSSLGLLPYNEQFF.

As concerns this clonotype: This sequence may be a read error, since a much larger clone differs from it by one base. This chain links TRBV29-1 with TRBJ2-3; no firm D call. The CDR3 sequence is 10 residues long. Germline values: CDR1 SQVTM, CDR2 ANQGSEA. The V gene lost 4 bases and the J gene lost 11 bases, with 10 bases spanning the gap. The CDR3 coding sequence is TGCAGCGTTGCTAAGGGAATGCAGTATTTT. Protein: CSVAKGMQYF.

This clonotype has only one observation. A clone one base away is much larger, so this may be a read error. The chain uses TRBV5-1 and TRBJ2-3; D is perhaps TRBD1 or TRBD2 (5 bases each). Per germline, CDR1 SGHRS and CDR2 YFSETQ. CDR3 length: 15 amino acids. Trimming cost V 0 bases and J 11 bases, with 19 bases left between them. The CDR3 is CASSLAGGSGRMQYF. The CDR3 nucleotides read TGCGCCAGCAGCTTGGCTGGGGGATCGGGGCGGATGCAGTATTTT.

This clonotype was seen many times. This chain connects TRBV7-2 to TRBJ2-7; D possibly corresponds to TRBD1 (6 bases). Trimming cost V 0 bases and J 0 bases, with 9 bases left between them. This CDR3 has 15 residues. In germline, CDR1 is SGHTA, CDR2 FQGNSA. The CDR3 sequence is CASSLARDNSYEQYF. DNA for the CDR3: TGTGCCAGCAGCTTAGCCCGGGACAACTCCTACGAGCAGTACTTC.

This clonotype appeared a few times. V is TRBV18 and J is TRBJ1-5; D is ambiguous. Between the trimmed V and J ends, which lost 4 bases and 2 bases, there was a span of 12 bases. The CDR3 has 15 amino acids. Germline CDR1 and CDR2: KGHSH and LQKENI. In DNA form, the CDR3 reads TGTGCCAGCTCACGAATCTCAGAGGGCAATCAGCCCCAGCATTTT. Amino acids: CASSRISEGNQPQHF. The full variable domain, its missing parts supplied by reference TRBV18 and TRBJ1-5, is NAGVMQNPRHLVRRRGQEARLRCSPMKGHSHVYWYRQLPEEGLKFMVYLQKENIIDESGMPKERFSAEFPKEGPSILRIQQVVRGDSAAYFCASSRISEGNQPQHFGDGTRLSIL.

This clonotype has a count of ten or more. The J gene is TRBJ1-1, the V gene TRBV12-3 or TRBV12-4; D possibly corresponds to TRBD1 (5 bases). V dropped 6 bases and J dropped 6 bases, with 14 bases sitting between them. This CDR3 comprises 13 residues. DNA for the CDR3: TGTGCCAGCAGAGTGGGGGGGTCGCCTGAAGCTTTCTTT. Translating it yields CASRVGGSPEAFF.

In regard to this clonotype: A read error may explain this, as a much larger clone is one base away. The CDR3 region has the DNA TGTGCCAGCAGCTCATGGGGTGATAACTATGGCTGCACCTTC. As protein: CASSSWGDNYGCTF. The chain recombines TRBV7-2 with TRBJ1-2; D is unresolved. The CDR3 length is 14 residues. Looked up from germline, CDR1 is SGHTA and CDR2 is FQGNSA.

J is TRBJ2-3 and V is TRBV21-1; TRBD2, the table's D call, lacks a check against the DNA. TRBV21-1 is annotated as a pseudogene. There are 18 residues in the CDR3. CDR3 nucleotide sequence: TGTGCCAGCAGCAAAGCGGGCGGGAGGATAAGGCGCACAGATACGCAGTATTTT. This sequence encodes CASSKAGGRIRRTDTQYF.

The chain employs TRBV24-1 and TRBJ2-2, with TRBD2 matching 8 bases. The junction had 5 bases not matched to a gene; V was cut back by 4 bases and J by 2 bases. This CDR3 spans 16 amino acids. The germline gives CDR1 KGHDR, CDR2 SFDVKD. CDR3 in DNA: TGTGCCACCAGTGAAGCGGGGGCCTTTAACACCGGGGAGCTGTTTTTT. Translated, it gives CATSEAGAFNTGELFF.

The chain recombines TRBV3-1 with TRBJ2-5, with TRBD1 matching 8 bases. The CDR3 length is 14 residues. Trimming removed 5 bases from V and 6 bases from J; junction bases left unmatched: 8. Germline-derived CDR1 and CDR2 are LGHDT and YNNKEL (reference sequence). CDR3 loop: CASSYVTGGKTQYF. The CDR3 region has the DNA TGTGCCAGCAGCTACGTAACAGGGGGGAAGACCCAGTACTTC.